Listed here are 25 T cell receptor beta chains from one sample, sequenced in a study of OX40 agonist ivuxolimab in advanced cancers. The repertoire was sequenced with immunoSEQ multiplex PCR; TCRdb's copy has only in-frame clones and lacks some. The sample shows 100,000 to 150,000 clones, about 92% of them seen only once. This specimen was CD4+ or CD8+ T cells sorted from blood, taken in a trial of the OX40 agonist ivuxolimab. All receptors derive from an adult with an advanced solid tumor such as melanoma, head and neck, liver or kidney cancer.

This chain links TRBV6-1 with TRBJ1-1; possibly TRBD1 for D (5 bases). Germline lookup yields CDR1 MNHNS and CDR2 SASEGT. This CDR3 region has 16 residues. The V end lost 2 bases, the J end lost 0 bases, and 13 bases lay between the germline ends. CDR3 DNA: TGTGCCAGCAGTGAAATTGGGGGTCACATGAACACTGAAGCTTTCTTT. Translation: CASSEIGGHMNTEAFF.

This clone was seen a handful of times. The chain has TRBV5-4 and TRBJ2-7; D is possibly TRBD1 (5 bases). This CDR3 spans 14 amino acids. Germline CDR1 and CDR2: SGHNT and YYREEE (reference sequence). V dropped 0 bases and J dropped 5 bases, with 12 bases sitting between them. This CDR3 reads CASSLGQIKDEQYF. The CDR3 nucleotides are TGTGCCAGCAGCTTGGGACAGATTAAGGACGAGCAGTACTTC.

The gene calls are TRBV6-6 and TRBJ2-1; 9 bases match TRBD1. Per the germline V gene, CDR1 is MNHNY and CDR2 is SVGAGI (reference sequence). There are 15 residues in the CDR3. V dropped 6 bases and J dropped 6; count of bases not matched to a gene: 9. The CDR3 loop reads CASRPGTGNTNEQFF. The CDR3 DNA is TGTGCCAGCAGACCTGGGACAGGGAATACCAATGAGCAGTTCTTC.

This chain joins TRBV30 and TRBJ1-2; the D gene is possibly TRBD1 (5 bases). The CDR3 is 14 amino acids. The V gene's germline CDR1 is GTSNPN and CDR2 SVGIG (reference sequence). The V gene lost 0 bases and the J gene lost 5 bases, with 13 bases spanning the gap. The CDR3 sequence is CAWSVRVRDYGYTF. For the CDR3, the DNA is TGTGCCTGGAGTGTACGGGTCAGGGATTATGGCTACACCTTC.

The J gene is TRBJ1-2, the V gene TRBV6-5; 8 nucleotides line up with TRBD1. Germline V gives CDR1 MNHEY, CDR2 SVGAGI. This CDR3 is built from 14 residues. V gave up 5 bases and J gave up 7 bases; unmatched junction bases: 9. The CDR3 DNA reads TGTGCCAGCAGTCTAGACAGGGGATTCGGTGGCTACACCTTC. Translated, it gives CASSLDRGFGGYTF.

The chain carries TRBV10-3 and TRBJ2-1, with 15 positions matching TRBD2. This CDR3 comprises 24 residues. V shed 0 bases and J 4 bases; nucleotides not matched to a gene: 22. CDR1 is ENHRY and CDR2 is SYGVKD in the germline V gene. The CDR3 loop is CAISESSGGLAGGPGRALYNEQFF. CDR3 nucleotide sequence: TGTGCCATCAGTGAGTCCTCCGGAGGACTAGCGGGAGGGCCCGGGAGGGCCCTTTACAATGAGCAGTTCTTC.

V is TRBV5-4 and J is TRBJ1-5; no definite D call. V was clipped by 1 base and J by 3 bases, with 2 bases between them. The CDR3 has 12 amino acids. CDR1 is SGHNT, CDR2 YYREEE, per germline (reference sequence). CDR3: CASSLNNQPQHF. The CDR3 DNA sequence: TGTGCCAGCAGCTTGAACAATCAGCCCCAGCATTTT.

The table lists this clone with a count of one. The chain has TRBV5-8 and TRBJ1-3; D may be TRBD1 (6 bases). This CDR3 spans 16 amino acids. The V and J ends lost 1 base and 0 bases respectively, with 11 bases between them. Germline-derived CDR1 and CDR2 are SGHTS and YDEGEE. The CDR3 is CASSLYVGASGNTIYF. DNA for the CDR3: TGTGCCAGCAGCTTGTACGTGGGGGCCTCTGGAAACACCATATATTTT.

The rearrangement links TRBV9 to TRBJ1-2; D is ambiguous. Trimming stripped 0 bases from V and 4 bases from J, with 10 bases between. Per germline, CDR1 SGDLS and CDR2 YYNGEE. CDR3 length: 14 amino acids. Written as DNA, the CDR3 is TGTGCCAGCAGCGTAGAGGCGGACTTCTATGGCTACACCTTC. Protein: CASSVEADFYGYTF. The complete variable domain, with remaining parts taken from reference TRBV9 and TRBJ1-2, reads DSGVTQTPKHLITATGQRVTLRCSPRSGDLSVYWYQQSLDQGLQFLIQYYNGEERAKGNILERFSAQQFPDLHSELNLSSLELGDSALYFCASSVEADFYGYTFGSGTRLTVV.

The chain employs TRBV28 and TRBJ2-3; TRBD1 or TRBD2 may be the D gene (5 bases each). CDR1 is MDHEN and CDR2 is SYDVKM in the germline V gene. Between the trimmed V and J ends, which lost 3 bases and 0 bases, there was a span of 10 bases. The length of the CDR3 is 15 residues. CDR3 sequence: CASSLGTASTDTQYF. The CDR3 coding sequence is TGTGCCAGCAGTTTGGGGACGGCTAGCACAGATACGCAGTATTTT. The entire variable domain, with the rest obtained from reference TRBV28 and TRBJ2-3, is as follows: DVKVTQSSRYLVKRTGEKVFLECVQDMDHENMFWYRQDPGLGLRLIYFSYDVKMKEKGDIPEGYSVSREKKERFSLILESASTNQTSMYLCASSLGTASTDTQYFGPGTRLTVL.

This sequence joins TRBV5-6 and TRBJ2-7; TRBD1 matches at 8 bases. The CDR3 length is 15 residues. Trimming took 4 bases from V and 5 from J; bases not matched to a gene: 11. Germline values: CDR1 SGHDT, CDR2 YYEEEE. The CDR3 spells CASSLDRDRDNEQYF. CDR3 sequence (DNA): TGTGCCAGCAGCCTGGACAGGGATCGGGATAACGAGCAGTACTTC.

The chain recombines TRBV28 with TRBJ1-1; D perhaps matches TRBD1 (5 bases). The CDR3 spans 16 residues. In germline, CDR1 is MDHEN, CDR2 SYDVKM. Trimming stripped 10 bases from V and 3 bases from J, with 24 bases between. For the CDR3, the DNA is TGTGCCACCAGGACCCTCCCACGGGGCCGGTACACTGAAGCTTTCTTT. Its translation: CATRTLPRGRYTEAFF.

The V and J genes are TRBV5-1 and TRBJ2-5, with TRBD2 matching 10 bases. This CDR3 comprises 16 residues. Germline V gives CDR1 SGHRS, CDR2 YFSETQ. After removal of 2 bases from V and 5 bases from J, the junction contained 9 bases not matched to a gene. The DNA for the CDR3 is TGCGCCAGCAGCTTTGGGGCTAGCGGGGGAGGCGAGACCCAGTACTTC. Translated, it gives CASSFGASGGGETQYF.

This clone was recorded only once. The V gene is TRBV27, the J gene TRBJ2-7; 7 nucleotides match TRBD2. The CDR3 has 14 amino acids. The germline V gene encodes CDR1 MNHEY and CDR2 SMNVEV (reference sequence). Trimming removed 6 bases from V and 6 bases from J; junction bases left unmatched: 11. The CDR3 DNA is TGTGCCAGCAGCCCCTCCCGCGGGGGTATCGAGCAGTACTTC. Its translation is CASSPSRGGIEQYF.

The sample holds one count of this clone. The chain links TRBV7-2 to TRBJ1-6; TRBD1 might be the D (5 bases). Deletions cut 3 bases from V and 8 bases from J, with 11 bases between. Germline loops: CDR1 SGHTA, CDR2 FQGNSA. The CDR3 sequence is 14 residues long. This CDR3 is CASSLSGQHSPLHF. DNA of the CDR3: TGTGCCAGCAGCTTGTCAGGGCAACATTCACCCCTCCACTTT.

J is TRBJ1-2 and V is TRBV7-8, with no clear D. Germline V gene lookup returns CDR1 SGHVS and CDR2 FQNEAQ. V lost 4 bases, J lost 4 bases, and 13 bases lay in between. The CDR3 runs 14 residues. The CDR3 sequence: CASSSTPPTYGYTF. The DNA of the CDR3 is TGTGCCAGCAGCTCGACTCCCCCCACCTATGGCTACACCTTC.

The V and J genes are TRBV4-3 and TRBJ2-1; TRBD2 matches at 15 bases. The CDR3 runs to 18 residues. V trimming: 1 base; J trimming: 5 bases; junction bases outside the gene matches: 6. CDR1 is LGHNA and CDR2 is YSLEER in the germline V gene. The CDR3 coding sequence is TGCGCCAGCAGCCAAGCGCCTGGGACTAGCGGGGGGAACAATGAGCAGTTCTTC. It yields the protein CASSQAPGTSGGNNEQFF.

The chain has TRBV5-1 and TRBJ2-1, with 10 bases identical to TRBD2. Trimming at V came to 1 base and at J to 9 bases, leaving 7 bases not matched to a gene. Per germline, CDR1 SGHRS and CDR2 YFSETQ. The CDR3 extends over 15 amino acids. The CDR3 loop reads CASSLSLAGAGEQFF. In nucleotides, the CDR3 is TGCGCCAGCAGCTTGAGTCTAGCGGGGGCGGGTGAGCAGTTCTTC.

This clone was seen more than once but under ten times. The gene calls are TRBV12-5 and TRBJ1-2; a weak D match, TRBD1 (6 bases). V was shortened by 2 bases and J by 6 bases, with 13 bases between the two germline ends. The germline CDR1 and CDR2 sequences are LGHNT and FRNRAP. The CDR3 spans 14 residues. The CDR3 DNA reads TGTGCTAGTGGTTTGAGCAGGGAGGGGGATGGCTACACCTTC. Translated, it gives CASGLSREGDGYTF. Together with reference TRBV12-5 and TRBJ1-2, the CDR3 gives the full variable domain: DARVTQTPRHKVTEMGQEVTMRCQPILGHNTVFWYRQTMMQGLELLAYFRNRAPLDDSGMPKDRFSAEMPDATLATLKIQPSEPRDSAVYFCASGLSREGDGYTFGSGTRLTVV.

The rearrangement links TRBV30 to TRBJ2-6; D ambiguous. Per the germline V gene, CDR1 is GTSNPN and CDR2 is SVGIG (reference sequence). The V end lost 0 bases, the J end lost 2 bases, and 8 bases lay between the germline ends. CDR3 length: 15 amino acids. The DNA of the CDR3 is TGTGCCTGGAGTGTCCGTATCGCTGGGGCCAACGTCCTGACTTTC. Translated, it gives CAWSVRIAGANVLTF. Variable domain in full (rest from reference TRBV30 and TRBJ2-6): SQTIHQWPATLVQPVGSPLSLECTVEGTSNPNLYWYRQAAGRGLQLLFYSVGIGQISSEVPQNLSASRPQDRQFILSSKKLLLSDSGFYLCAWSVRIAGANVLTFGAGSRLTVL.

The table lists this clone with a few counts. The CDR3 nucleotides are TGTGCCAGCAAAGTAGGAGGGTCTAATGAAAAACTGTTTTTT. Translating gives CASKVGGSNEKLFF. The chain employs TRBV6-1 and TRBJ1-4; D is ambiguous. Deletions cut 7 bases from V and 3 bases from J, with 12 bases between. Germline V gene data show CDR1 as MNHNS and CDR2 as SASEGT. The CDR3 covers 14 residues.

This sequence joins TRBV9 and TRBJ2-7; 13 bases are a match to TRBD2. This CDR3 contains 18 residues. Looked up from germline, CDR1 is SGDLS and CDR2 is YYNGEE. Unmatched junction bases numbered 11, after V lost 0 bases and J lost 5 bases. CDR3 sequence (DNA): TGTGCCAGCAGCGTAGAAGGCGGAACTAGCGGGAGGGCCAACGAGCAGTACTTC. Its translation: CASSVEGGTSGRANEQYF. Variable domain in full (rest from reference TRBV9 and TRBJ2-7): DSGVTQTPKHLITATGQRVTLRCSPRSGDLSVYWYQQSLDQGLQFLIQYYNGEERAKGNILERFSAQQFPDLHSELNLSSLELGDSALYFCASSVEGGTSGRANEQYFGPGTRLTVT.

The CDR3 is CASSFFETGTGELFF. CDR3 nucleotides: TGTGCCAGCAGTTTTTTTGAGACAGGGACCGGGGAGCTGTTTTTT. The rearrangement links TRBV27 to TRBJ2-2, with 7 bases aligning to TRBD1. This CDR3 spans 15 amino acids. CDR1 MNHEY and CDR2 SMNVEV come from the germline V gene (reference sequence). V shed 3 bases, J shed 5 bases, and the junction held 6 bases outside the gene matches.

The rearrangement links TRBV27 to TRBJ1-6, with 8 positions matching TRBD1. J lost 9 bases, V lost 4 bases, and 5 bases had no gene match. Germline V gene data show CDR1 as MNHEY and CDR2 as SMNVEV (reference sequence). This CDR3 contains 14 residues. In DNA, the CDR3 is TGTGCCAGCAGTTCCCGGGACAGGAGTTCACCCCTCCACTTT. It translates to CASSSRDRSSPLHF.

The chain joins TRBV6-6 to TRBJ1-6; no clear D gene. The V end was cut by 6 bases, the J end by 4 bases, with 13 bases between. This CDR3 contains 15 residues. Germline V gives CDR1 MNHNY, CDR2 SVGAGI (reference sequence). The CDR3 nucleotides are TGTGCCAGCAGCCTCGAGCTAGGATATAATTCACCCCTCCACTTT. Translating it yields CASSLELGYNSPLHF.